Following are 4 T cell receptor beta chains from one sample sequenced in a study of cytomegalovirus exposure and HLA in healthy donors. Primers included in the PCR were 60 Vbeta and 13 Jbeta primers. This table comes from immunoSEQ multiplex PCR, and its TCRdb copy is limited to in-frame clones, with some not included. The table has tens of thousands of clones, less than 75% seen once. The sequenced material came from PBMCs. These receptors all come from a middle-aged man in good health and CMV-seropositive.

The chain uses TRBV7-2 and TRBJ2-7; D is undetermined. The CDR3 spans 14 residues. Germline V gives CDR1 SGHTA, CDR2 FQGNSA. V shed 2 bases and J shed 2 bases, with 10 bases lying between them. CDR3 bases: TGTGCCAGCAGCTTAAGTAGGAGCGCCTACGAGCAGTACTTC. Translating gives CASSLSRSAYEQYF.

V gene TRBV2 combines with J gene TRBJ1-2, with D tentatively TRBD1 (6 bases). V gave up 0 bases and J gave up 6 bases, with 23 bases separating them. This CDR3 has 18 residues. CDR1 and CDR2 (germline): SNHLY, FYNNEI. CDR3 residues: CASSEARTGGRMYHGYTF. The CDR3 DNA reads TGTGCCAGCAGTGAAGCCCGGACGGGGGGGCGGATGTATCATGGCTACACCTTC. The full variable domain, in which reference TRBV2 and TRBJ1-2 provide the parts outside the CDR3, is EPEVTQTPSHQVTQMGQEVILRCVPISNHLYFYWYRQILGQKVEFLVSFYNNEISEKSEIFDDQFSVERPDGSNFTLKIRSTKLEDSAMYFCASSEARTGGRMYHGYTFGSGTRLTVV.

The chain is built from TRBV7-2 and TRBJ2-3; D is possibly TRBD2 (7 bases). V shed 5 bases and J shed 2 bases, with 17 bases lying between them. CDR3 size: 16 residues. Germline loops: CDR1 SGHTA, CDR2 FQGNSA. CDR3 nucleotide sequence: TGTGCCAGCAGCCAGAGGGGGGGGAGAGTCACAGATACGCAGTATTTT. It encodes CASSQRGGRVTDTQYF.

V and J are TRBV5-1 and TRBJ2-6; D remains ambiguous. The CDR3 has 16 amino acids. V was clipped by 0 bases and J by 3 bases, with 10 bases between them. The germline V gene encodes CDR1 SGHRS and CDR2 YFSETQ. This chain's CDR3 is CASSLGSAGGANVLTF. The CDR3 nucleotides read TGCGCCAGCAGCTTGGGCAGTGCTGGTGGGGCCAACGTCCTGACTTTC.